This T cell receptor beta chain was recorded in a study of control samples from healthy donors and cancer patients (dated by TCRdb to about 2020). The germline V gene specifies MNHEY as CDR1 and SVGAGI as CDR2. V is trimmed back by 6 bases and J by 5 bases, and the junction contains 3 bases that no gene match accounts for. There are 12 amino acids in the CDR3, from cysteine to phenylalanine inclusive. The read is trimmed to its CDR3 DNA, 36 bases read in frame from base 1. The protocol used for the library was the immunoSEQ multiplex PCR assay. What TCRdb holds here is the immuneACCESS table cut down to in-frame rearrangements. Part of the clones is not present; checked against another copy, under half of the missing clones reflect an unresolved V gene, and the others are unexplained. This sample comprises around 76,000 clones, around 86% of them detected only once. Clones ranked in the top ten supply over 9% of the sample.

To note about this clone: Its antigen is currently not known. Per-base quality was not reported, and no clone a single base away is much larger than it.

This TCR was recovered from a woman in her forties or fifties with colorectal cancer. The sequencing sample was made of PBMCs. Recombination joined TRBV6-5 with TRBJ1-2; TRBD1 agrees with 7 junctional bases. The sequenced DNA: TGTGCCAGCAGATCGACAGGGTATGGCTACACCTTC. It translates as CASRSTGYGYTF.